The TCR beta chain under discussion was sequenced for a study of control samples from healthy donors and cancer patients. The V end lost 6 bases, the J end lost 1 base, and 12 bases lay between the germline ends. The CDR3 sequence is 14 residues long. Germline loops: CDR1 SEHNR, CDR2 FQNEAQ (reference sequence). Generated by immunoSEQ multiplex PCR, the TCRdb table keeps only in-frame clones and is missing some. Here the sample spans approximately 160,000 clones, about 93% being singletons. The sequencing input was blood. This TCR was sampled from a woman aged 55 to 70 in good health. This chain uses TRBV7-9 with TRBJ1-1, with D maybe TRBD1 (6 bases). CDR3 in DNA: TGTGCCAGCAGACTAGGCAGGGGGAACACTGAAGCTTTCTTT. As protein: CASRLGRGNTEAFF.